The 11 T cell receptor beta chains listed next were all sequenced from one sample in a study of vaccination effects on CD4 cells after COVID-19. Some clones are missing from TCRdb's copy, which holds only in-frame ones; the method was immunoSEQ multiplex PCR. The sample includes 30,000 or so clones, roughly 62% of them seen just once. No antigen is known for these receptors. Before sequencing, viral peptide pools were used by the ViraFEST assay to expand antigen-specific CD4+ T cells. The culture ran for nine to ten days, and then CD4+ T cells were isolated. The sequencing here drew on CD4+ T cells from PBMCs cultured with HCoV-229E spike peptides, taken before COVID-19 vaccination. These receptors originate from a human donor who received a COVID-19 vaccine.

This chain joins TRBV28 and TRBJ2-2; D gene ambiguous. V dropped 0 bases and J dropped 1 base, with 6 bases sitting between them. Per the germline V gene, CDR1 is MDHEN and CDR2 is SYDVKM. This CDR3 has 15 residues. This chain's CDR3 is CASSLWHVNTGELFF. DNA of the CDR3: TGTGCCAGCAGTTTATGGCATGTGAACACCGGGGAGCTGTTTTTT. Using reference TRBV28 and TRBJ2-2 for the parts outside the CDR3, the full variable domain is DVKVTQSSRYLVKRTGEKVFLECVQDMDHENMFWYRQDPGLGLRLIYFSYDVKMKEKGDIPEGYSVSREKKERFSLILESASTNQTSMYLCASSLWHVNTGELFFGEGSRLTVL.

In regard to this clone: This same CDR3 is encoded by further DNA sequences in the sample. V is TRBV19 and J is TRBJ1-2; the match to TRBD1 covers 9 bases. Germline assignment: CDR1 LNHDA and CDR2 SQIVND (reference sequence). This CDR3 comprises 13 residues. The V and J ends lost 4 bases and 6 bases, in that order; junction bases with no gene match: 3. The CDR3 region is CASSTTGGDGYTF. The CDR3 DNA follows: TGTGCCAGTAGTACCACAGGGGGCGATGGCTACACCTTC.

V is TRBV20-1 and J is TRBJ1-5, with D possibly matching TRBD1 (6 bases). Between the trimmed V and J ends, which lost 3 bases and 2 bases, there was a span of 32 bases. Germline CDR1 and CDR2: DFQATT and SNEGSKA (reference sequence). The CDR3 covers 21 residues. The CDR3 bases are TGCAGTGCTAGTGGGGGGGCAGCCGATCACTTGACGGTTCATGGCAATCAGCCCCAGCATTTT. This translates into CSASGGAADHLTVHGNQPQHF.

By sample share, this clone is large. This rearrangement joins TRBV5-1 to TRBJ2-7; TRBD1 matches at 10 bases. CDR1 is SGHRS and CDR2 is YFSETQ in the germline V gene. V lost 4 bases, J lost 4 bases, and 11 bases stayed unmatched. CDR3 length equals 16 residues. CDR3 DNA: TGCGCCAGCAGCCAAGGGGGGGGACAGGGGTTGTACGAGCAGTACTTC. This encodes CASSQGGGQGLYEQYF.

V usage is TRBV7-2 and J usage is TRBJ1-2; D is perhaps TRBD1 (6 bases). From germline, CDR1 is SGHTA and CDR2 FQGNSA. Deletions cut 4 bases from V and 0 bases from J, with 18 bases between. CDR3 length equals 17 residues. The CDR3 region is CASSSPVRGSANYGYTF. CDR3 sequence (DNA): TGTGCCAGCAGCTCCCCAGTTAGGGGGAGTGCTAACTATGGCTACACCTTC.

A few counts support this clone. The rearrangement links TRBV4-3 to TRBJ1-3; unclear D gene. Germline lookup yields CDR1 LGHNA and CDR2 YSLEER. Trimming pared 0 bases from V and 9 bases from J, leaving 3 bases between. This CDR3 contains 11 residues. The CDR3 protein is CASSQEGTIYF. CDR3 DNA sequence: TGCGCCAGCAGCCAAGAAGGCACCATATATTTT.

This chain uses TRBV3-1 (or the pseudogene TRBV3-2) with TRBJ1-1; 11 positions agree with TRBD1. Germline V gene lookup returns CDR1 LGHDT and CDR2 YNNKEL (reference sequence). This CDR3 is built from 14 residues. V lost 4 bases, J lost 7 bases, and 5 bases stayed unmatched. The DNA for the CDR3 is TGTGCCAGCAGCCCTAGGGACAGGGGGGGTGAAGCTTTCTTT. Translating gives CASSPRDRGGEAFF.

V is TRBV5-1 and J is TRBJ2-1; 12 positions match TRBD2. This CDR3 comprises 15 residues. Trimming removed 2 bases from V and 7 bases from J; junction bases left unmatched: 4. Per the germline V gene, CDR1 is SGHRS and CDR2 is YFSETQ. CDR3 residues: CASSLRLAGVNEQFF. The CDR3 DNA is TGCGCCAGCAGCTTAAGACTAGCGGGGGTAAATGAGCAGTTCTTC.

V is TRBV7-2 and J is TRBJ1-1; no reliable D call. The CDR3 consists of 14 residues. Deletions cut 3 bases from V and 1 base from J, with 9 bases between. Germline CDR1 reads SGHTA; CDR2 reads FQGNSA. CDR3 amino acids: CASSFGMGNTEAFF. CDR3 DNA: TGTGCCAGCAGCTTCGGCATGGGGAACACTGAAGCTTTCTTT.

This chain uses TRBV19 with TRBJ1-5; D call uncertain. From germline, CDR1 is LNHDA and CDR2 SQIVND (reference sequence). CDR3 size: 14 residues. Trimming removed 4 bases at V and 6 bases at J, with 13 bases between. CDR3: CASSTLKSGQPQHF. The CDR3 nucleotides are TGTGCCAGTAGTACCCTCAAGTCAGGTCAGCCCCAGCATTTT.

The chain has TRBV6-2 or TRBV6-3 and TRBJ1-1; D call uncertain. The ends were cut back, 2 bases at V and 3 bases at J, with 13 bases in the middle. Germline assignment: CDR1 MNHEY and CDR2 SVGEGT. The CDR3 runs to 15 residues. Written as DNA, the CDR3 is TGTGCCAGCAGTTACGAGAGATATGCCCACACTGAAGCTTTCTTT. Its translation is CASSYERYAHTEAFF.